The 26 T cell receptor beta chains listed next were all sequenced from one sample in a study of shared T cell receptors in the human thymus listed by TCRdb under 2021. Library prep was done by the immunoSEQ multiplex PCR assay. Not all clones reach the TCRdb copy of this immuneACCESS table, which keeps in-frame sequences only. Checked studies attribute under half of the gap to unresolved V genes and leave the rest unexplained. The sample data list hundreds of thousands of clones, and 87% of these were observed just once. About 0.0094% of the sample is in the top ten clones. This sample also belongs to another study, concerning human thymus T cells.

Sequencing input: thymocytes. These TCRs come from a boy younger than two with a congenital heart defect. Donor details come from another sample of the same person, matched by shared clones.

This clone has only one observation. This chain uses TRBV2 with TRBJ2-1; D possibly corresponds to TRBD2 (5 bases). V lost 6 bases and J 3 bases, leaving 21 bases between the germline ends. The CDR3 contains 17 residues. Germline V gene sequence: CDR1 SNHLY, CDR2 FYNNEI. CDR3 DNA sequence: TGTGCCAGCAGCCATAGGACTGGCCTAGGCTTCTACAATGAGCAGTTCTTC. Translation gives CASSHRTGLGFYNEQFF.

This chain joins TRBV10-1 and TRBJ1-3, with D maybe TRBD1 (6 bases). The CDR3 runs 21 residues. Trimming shortened V by 6 bases and J by 0 bases, and 30 bases separated the two germline ends. Germline V gives CDR1 WNHNN, CDR2 SYGVQD (reference sequence). CDR3 DNA: TGCGCCAGCAGCGACAACCACCCGACAGGAAAAAACTTACTCTCTGGAAACACCATATATTTT. Its protein is CASSDNHPTGKNLLSGNTIYF.

This clone was observed a few times. V and J are TRBV19 and TRBJ1-6, with D perhaps matching TRBD1 (5 bases). Trimming took off 7 bases at V and 7 bases at J, with 17 bases between the two ends. This CDR3 is 15 amino acids long. Germline V gene data show CDR1 as LNHDA and CDR2 as SQIVND (reference sequence). The CDR3: CASTPRTRVNSPLHF. Written as DNA, the CDR3 is TGTGCCAGTACCCCGAGGACACGAGTAAATTCACCCCTCCACTTT.

This clone was counted a single time. J is TRBJ1-2 and V is TRBV6-5; D call uncertain. From germline, CDR1 is MNHEY and CDR2 SVGAGI. There are 15 residues in the CDR3. Between the trimmed V and J ends, which lost 0 bases and 2 bases, there was a span of 10 bases. The CDR3 here is CASSYSRRVNYGYTF. The CDR3 DNA follows: TGTGCCAGCAGTTACTCAAGGCGGGTCAACTATGGCTACACCTTC.

This chain uses TRBV9 with TRBJ1-1; 7 bases align to TRBD1. Germline V gene sequence: CDR1 SGDLS, CDR2 YYNGEE. The CDR3 covers 17 residues. Losses at the gene ends were 1 base for V and 1 base for J; bases not matched to a gene: 10. The CDR3 nucleotides are TGTGCCAGCAGCGTATCCGGACAGGAGTCGGAGAACACTGAAGCTTTCTTT. It yields the protein CASSVSGQESENTEAFF. Looking up the rest from reference TRBV9 and TRBJ1-1 gives the full variable domain: DSGVTQTPKHLITATGQRVTLRCSPRSGDLSVYWYQQSLDQGLQFLIQYYNGEERAKGNILERFSAQQFPDLHSELNLSSLELGDSALYFCASSVSGQESENTEAFFGQGTRLTVV.

Concerning this clone: The same CDR3 can be traced to other DNA sequences in this sample. The rearrangement links TRBV6-6 to TRBJ2-1; a weak D match, TRBD1 (6 bases). The CDR3 sequence is 15 residues long. Germline CDR1 reads MNHNY; CDR2 reads SVGAGI (reference sequence). V lost 5 bases, J lost 7 bases, and 18 bases lay in between. In nucleotides, the CDR3 is TGTGCCAGCAGTACACCGGGACAAGAGGAGAATGAGCAGTTCTTC. Its translation is CASSTPGQEENEQFF.

The CDR3, as DNA: TGTGCCAGCAGCTCGGGACTTAGCTGCGAGCAGTACTTC. This encodes CASSSGLSCEQYF. This chain links TRBV7-9 with TRBJ2-7, with a tentative D call TRBD2 (6 bases). The V gene lost 4 bases and the J gene lost 6 bases, with 13 bases spanning the gap. This CDR3 contains 13 residues. Per germline, CDR1 SEHNR and CDR2 FQNEAQ (reference sequence).

The chain uses TRBV18 and TRBJ1-1, with 7 bases lining up with TRBD1. V lost 3 bases, J lost 4 bases, and 5 bases stayed unmatched. The CDR3 loop spans 14 amino acids. Germline V gene sequence: CDR1 KGHSH, CDR2 LQKENI. CDR3 region: CASSPTRQGTEAFF. In DNA form, the CDR3 reads TGTGCCAGCTCACCGACTAGACAGGGCACTGAAGCTTTCTTT.

This sequence joins TRBV19 and TRBJ2-7, with a tentative D call TRBD2 (6 bases). V was shortened by 0 bases and J by 6 bases, with 18 bases between the two germline ends. The length of the CDR3 is 16 residues. Germline V gene data show CDR1 as LNHDA and CDR2 as SQIVND (reference sequence). The DNA for the CDR3 is TGTGCCAGTAGTATAGATCTCGACGGGGACTTCGCCGAGCAGTACTTC. This encodes CASSIDLDGDFAEQYF.

This clone appeared a few times. The CDR3 loop is CASSKGQGAGGSYEQYF. DNA of the CDR3: TGTGCCAGCAGCAAAGGCCAAGGGGCGGGGGGTTCCTACGAGCAGTACTTC. The chain carries TRBV21-1 and TRBJ2-7; the D call in the table, TRBD2, was not verified against the DNA. TRBV21-1 is reported as a pseudogene. The CDR3 is 17 residues long.

This chain joins TRBV5-1 and TRBJ2-7, with D perhaps matching TRBD1 (5 bases). Deletions cut 4 bases from V and 6 bases from J, with 14 bases between. Germline V gives CDR1 SGHRS, CDR2 YFSETQ. The CDR3 is 13 residues long. In DNA form, the CDR3 reads TGCGCCAGCAGCGTTCAGGGATGTTCCGAGCAGTACTTC. It codes for CASSVQGCSEQYF.

This chain's CDR3 is CSVWTGTFSSYEQYF. The CDR3 DNA reads TGCAGCGTGTGGACCGGGACTTTTTCCTCCTACGAGCAGTACTTC. J is TRBJ2-7 and V is TRBV29-1, with D perhaps matching TRBD2 (6 bases). The CDR3 loop spans 15 amino acids. CDR1 SQVTM and CDR2 ANQGSEA come from the germline V gene. V was clipped by 6 bases and J by 0 bases, with 18 bases between them.

The V gene is TRBV6-6, the J gene TRBJ2-7; 7 positions agree with TRBD1. This CDR3 contains 14 residues. Germline V gives CDR1 MNHNY, CDR2 SVGAGI (reference sequence). The J segment lost 2 bases and the V segment lost 8 bases, leaving 9 bases of the junction unmatched. CDR3 nucleotide sequence: TGTGCCAGCGGCCCAGACAGGGTCGCCTACGAGCAGTACTTC. As protein: CASGPDRVAYEQYF.

This clone appeared a single time. The V and J genes are TRBV4-3 and TRBJ2-5; 14 bases are shared with TRBD2. Germline V gene data show CDR1 as LGHNA and CDR2 as YSLEER. V was pared by 1 base and J by 6 bases, with 7 bases of the junction left unmatched. CDR3 size: 17 residues. The DNA of the CDR3 is TGCGCCAGCAGCCAAGGAGGACTAGCGGGAGGTGTTAAGACCCAGTACTTC. Translated, it gives CASSQGGLAGGVKTQYF.

This clone appeared once. CDR3 amino acids: CASGAGALSEQFF. In DNA form, the CDR3 reads TGCGCCAGCGGAGCGGGAGCGTTAAGTGAGCAGTTCTTC. The chain links TRBV5-1 to TRBJ2-1; 8 positions agree with TRBD2. CDR3 size: 13 residues. Germline CDR1 is SGHRS and CDR2 is YFSETQ. Unmatched junction bases numbered 9, after V lost 7 bases and J lost 9 bases.

The chain is built from TRBV4-3 and TRBJ1-1, with 9 nucleotides matching TRBD1. Trimming removed 4 bases from V and 4 bases from J; junction bases left unmatched: 10. The CDR3 spans 16 residues. CDR1 LGHNA and CDR2 YSLEER come from the germline V gene. The CDR3 DNA sequence: TGCGCCAGCAGCCCTAACTTACAGGGGGCGGGCACTGAAGCTTTCTTT. This sequence encodes CASSPNLQGAGTEAFF.

V is TRBV10-3 and J is TRBJ2-2; a weak D match, TRBD2 (7 bases). The CDR3 consists of 15 residues. Germline V CDR1 and CDR2: ENHRY, SYGVKD. Trimming removed 6 bases from V and 0 bases from J, with 11 bases in between. CDR3 amino acids: CAIRTGGTNTGELFF. CDR3 in DNA: TGTGCCATCAGAACGGGGGGCACGAACACCGGGGAGCTGTTTTTT.

This clone has a single count. This chain connects TRBV7-9 to TRBJ2-1, with 9 bases matching TRBD2. The trim removed 5 bases at V and 4 bases at J, leaving 12 bases unmatched. The CDR3 runs 17 residues. Germline-derived CDR1 and CDR2 are SEHNR and FQNEAQ (reference sequence). CDR3 DNA sequence: TGTGCCAGCAGCCCTAAGGTGGCGGGAGGGTCGTACAATGAGCAGTTCTTC. Protein sequence: CASSPKVAGGSYNEQFF.

The chain is built from TRBV5-1 and TRBJ2-3; 12 bases are shared with TRBD2. The CDR3 totals 17 residues. Germline-derived CDR1 and CDR2 are SGHRS and YFSETQ. V shed 4 bases and J 0 bases; nucleotides not matched to a gene: 6. CDR3 bases: TGCGCCAGCAGCCCCCTAGCGGGGGGGAATAGCACAGATACGCAGTATTTT. It translates to CASSPLAGGNSTDTQYF.

Written as DNA, the CDR3 is TGCGCCAGCAGCCAAGATTCCCCGGGAGTTGGCTCGGCTTTCTTT. Its protein product is CASSQDSPGVGSAFF. The rearrangement uses TRBV4-1 and TRBJ1-1; D is undetermined. The CDR3 has 15 amino acids. The V end lost 0 bases, the J end lost 11 bases, and 19 bases lay between the germline ends. Germline values: CDR1 MGHRA, CDR2 YSYEKL.

V and J are TRBV19 and TRBJ1-1, with D possibly being TRBD1 (6 bases). This CDR3 region has 14 residues. V lost 3 bases and J 5 bases, leaving 13 bases between the germline ends. Germline-derived CDR1 and CDR2 are LNHDA and SQIVND (reference sequence). The CDR3: CASSIAQGGTEAFF. In nucleotides, the CDR3 is TGTGCCAGTAGTATCGCACAGGGAGGGACTGAAGCTTTCTTT.

This clone was picked up one time. The chain links TRBV30 to TRBJ2-3; the D gene is possibly TRBD1 (5 bases). CDR3 length: 13 residues. Germline V CDR1 and CDR2: GTSNPN, SVGIG (reference sequence). V shed 0 bases and J shed 8 bases, with 12 bases lying between them. DNA for the CDR3: TGTGCCTGGAGTGTCGATAGTCAGGGTACGCAGTATTTT. Translating it yields CAWSVDSQGTQYF. The full variable domain, rest sourced from reference TRBV30 and TRBJ2-3, is SQTIHQWPATLVQPVGSPLSLECTVEGTSNPNLYWYRQAAGRGLQLLFYSVGIGQISSEVPQNLSASRPQDRQFILSSKKLLLSDSGFYLCAWSVDSQGTQYFGPGTRLTVL.

V gene TRBV29-1 combines with J gene TRBJ2-5, with 7 bases lining up with TRBD2. The DNA end favors TRBJ2-7, so the J call may be wrong. Germline values: CDR1 SQVTM, CDR2 ANQGSEA. CDR3 size: 13 residues. CDR3 nucleotides: TGCAGCGTAACCGGGACTAAAGTCTACGAGCAGTACTTC. Its protein is CSVTGTKVYEQYF.

On this clone itself: At one of its ends the junction is not consistent with the germline gene, which may arise from a read error. This sequence joins TRBV4-3 and TRBJ1-1; possibly TRBD1 for D (6 bases). CDR3 length equals 22 residues. CDR1 and CDR2 from the germline V gene are LGHNA and YSLEER. The CDR3 reads CDSSQERGGEGSYRIGNTEAFF. CDR3 DNA sequence: TGCGACAGCAGCCAAGAGAGGGGGGGAGAGGGATCATATCGCATCGGGAACACTGAAGCTTTCTTT.

V gene TRBV7-9 combines with J gene TRBJ1-1; 8 bases agree with TRBD1. The V gene's germline CDR1 is SEHNR and CDR2 FQNEAQ (reference sequence). V lost 5 bases and J lost 11; bases outside the gene matches: 4. This CDR3 is built from 11 residues. In nucleotides, the CDR3 is TGTGCCAGCAGCCCAGGGGGCTTTGCTTTCTTT. Translated: CASSPGGFAFF.

J is TRBJ1-6 and V is TRBV7-2, with D hard to call. The length of the CDR3 is 15 residues. CDR1 is SGHTA, CDR2 FQGNSA, per germline. Trimming took off 1 base at V and 7 bases at J, with 11 bases between the two ends. CDR3 protein: CASSLDQATNSPLHF. CDR3 bases: TGTGCCAGCAGCTTAGATCAGGCAACAAATTCACCCCTCCACTTT.